This T cell receptor (beta chain) was retrieved from a study of T cell responses to AZD1222 COVID-19 vaccine. Study-level information: The analysis combined second doses at about 4 or about 12 weeks.

Trimming removed 1 base at V and 2 bases at J, with 20 bases between. Germline loops: CDR1 MNHNS, CDR2 SASEGT. The CDR3 has 18 amino acids. Method: immunoSEQ multiplex PCR; TCRdb's copy keeps in-frame clones and lacks some. Found here are around 110,000 clones, 85% to 95% of them singletons; the top ten hold over 2.5%. The TCR originated in an adult in good health. This chain connects TRBV6-1 to TRBJ1-2; D perhaps matches TRBD1 (6 bases). Source: peripheral blood, taken on day 0 of AZD1222 vaccination. CDR3 bases: TGTGCCAGCAGTGAAGTAGGAGGACCGATCGGACAGAACTATGGCTACACCTTC. Translating gives CASSEVGGPIGQNYGYTF.